The clone carrying this T cell receptor (beta chain) was counted at least ten times. The antigen remains unidentified. The data stem from a study of T-cell reconstitution after alpha-beta-depleted transplantation in children. Overall study results and limits: One year post-transplant, T-cell counts and diversity were largely derived from T cells produced anew.

Using unique molecular identifiers, the investigators prepared the TCRbeta library. TCRdb processed the PCR reads anew with MiXCR; each CDR3 protein has one entry. In the table there are 200,000 or so distinct CDR3 sequences, roughly 6.3% of which are singletons. Germline V gene lookup returns CDR1 LGHNA and CDR2 YSLEER. Between the trimmed V and J ends, which lost 0 bases and 6 bases, there was a span of 9 bases. CDR3 length: 14 amino acids. The TCR originated in a girl less than two years old with combined immunodeficiency, due to receive a stem cell transplant. Sequenced here: PBMCs, sampled before TCRalphabeta/CD19-depleted stem cell transplant. The chain employs TRBV4-3 and TRBJ1-5; no firm D call. This CDR3 reads CASSQEWGGQPQHF. The CDR3 bases are TGCGCCAGCAGCCAAGAATGGGGTGGTCAGCCCCAGCATTTT.